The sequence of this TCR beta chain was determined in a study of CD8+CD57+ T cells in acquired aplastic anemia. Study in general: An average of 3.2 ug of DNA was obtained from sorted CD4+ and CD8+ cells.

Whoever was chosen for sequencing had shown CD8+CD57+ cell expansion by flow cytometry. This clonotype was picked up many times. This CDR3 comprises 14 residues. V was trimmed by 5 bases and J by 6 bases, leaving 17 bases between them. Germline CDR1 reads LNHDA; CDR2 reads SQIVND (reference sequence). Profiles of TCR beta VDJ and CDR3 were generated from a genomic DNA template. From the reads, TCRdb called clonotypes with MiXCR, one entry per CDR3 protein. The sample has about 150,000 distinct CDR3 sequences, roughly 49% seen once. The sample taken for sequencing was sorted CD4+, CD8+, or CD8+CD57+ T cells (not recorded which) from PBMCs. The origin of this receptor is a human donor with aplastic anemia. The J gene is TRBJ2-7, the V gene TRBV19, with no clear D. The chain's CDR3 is CASSLGPGRSEQYF. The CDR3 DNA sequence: TGTGCCAGTAGTTTAGGTCCAGGTCGGAGCGAGCAGTACTTC.